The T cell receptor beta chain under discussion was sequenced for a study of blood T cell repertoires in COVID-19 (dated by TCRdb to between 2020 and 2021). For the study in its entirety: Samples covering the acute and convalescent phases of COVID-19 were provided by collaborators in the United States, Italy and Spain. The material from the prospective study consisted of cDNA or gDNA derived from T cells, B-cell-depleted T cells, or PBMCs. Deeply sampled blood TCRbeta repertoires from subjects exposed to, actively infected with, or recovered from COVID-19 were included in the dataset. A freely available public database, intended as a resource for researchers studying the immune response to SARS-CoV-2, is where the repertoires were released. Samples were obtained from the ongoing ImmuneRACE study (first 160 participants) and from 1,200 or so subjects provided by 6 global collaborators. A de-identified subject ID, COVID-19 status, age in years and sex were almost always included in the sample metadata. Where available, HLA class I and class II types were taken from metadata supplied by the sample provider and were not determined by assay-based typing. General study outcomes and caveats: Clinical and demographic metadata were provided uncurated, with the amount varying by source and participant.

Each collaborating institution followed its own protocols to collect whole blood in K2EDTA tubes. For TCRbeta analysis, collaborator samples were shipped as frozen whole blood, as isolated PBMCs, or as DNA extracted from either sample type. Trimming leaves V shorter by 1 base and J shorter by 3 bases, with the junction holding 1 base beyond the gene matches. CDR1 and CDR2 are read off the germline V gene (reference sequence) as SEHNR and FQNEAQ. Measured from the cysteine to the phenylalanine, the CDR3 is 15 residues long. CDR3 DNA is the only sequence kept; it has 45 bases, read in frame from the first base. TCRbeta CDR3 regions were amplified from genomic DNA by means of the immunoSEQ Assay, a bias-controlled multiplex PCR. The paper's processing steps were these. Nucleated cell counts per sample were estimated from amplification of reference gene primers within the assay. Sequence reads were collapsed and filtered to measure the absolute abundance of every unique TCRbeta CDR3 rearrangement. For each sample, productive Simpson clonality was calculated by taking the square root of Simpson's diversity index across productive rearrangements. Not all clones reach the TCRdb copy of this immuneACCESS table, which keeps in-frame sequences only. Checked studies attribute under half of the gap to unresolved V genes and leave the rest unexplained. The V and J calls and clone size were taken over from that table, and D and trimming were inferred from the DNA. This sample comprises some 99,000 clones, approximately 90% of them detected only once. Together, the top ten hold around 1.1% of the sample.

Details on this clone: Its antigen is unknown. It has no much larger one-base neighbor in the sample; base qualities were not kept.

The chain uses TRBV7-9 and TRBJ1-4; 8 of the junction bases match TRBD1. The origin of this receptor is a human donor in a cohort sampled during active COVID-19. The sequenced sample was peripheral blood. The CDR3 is CASSLGGQANEKLFF. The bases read TGTGCCAGCAGCTTAGGGGGACAGGCTAATGAAAAACTGTTTTTT.